The clone carrying this T cell receptor beta chain was seen a handful of times. No antigen is known for it. This specimen belongs to a study of neoadjuvant anti-PD-1 for oral cavity cancer. At the level of the study: Before surgery, most patients got three to four biweekly 3 mg/kg nivolumab doses.

Time point reported: after neoadjuvant nivolumab, at surgical resection. Cohort: HPV-negative, locally advanced oral cavity squamous cell carcinoma patients. Profiled with immunoSEQ multiplex PCR; TCRdb holds only in-frame clones, not every one. The sample has around 8,400 clones; around 69% are singletons. Points from the study as a whole: PBMC Gini-index clonality exceeded responders' in non-responders post-nivolumab.

The sample here was PBMCs, taken after nivolumab (anti-PD-1) treatment. The receptor was derived from a person aged 40 to 85 with oral cavity squamous cell carcinoma.

CDR3 sequence: CASSSGTGPTSGNTIYF. The DNA of the CDR3 is TGTGCCAGCAGCTCCGGGACAGGACCTACCTCTGGAAACACCATATATTTT. The gene calls are TRBV7-6 and TRBJ1-3; 8 bases are a match to TRBD1. After removal of 4 bases from V and 0 bases from J, the junction contained 8 bases not matched to a gene. The CDR3 consists of 17 residues. The V gene's germline CDR1 is SGHVS and CDR2 FNYEAQ.